This TCR beta chain was captured in a study of cytomegalovirus exposure and HLA in healthy donors. Study overall: Among the approximately 400 genotyped donors, about 81% were placed in the Caucasian-associated ancestry cluster.

Study-wide results and limits: The authors confirmed in vitro that a few CMV-associated chains were specific for CMV antigens. Researchers catalogued over 150 TCR beta chains as cytomegalovirus-associated.

PCR involved 60 Vbeta and 13 Jbeta primers. Profiled with immunoSEQ multiplex PCR; TCRdb holds only in-frame clones, not every one. The sample holds 110,000 to 150,000 clones, roughly 65% seen once. On this clone itself: Its specificity is unknown.

V shed 5 bases, J shed 2 bases, and the junction held 9 bases outside the gene matches. The CDR3 totals 16 residues. Germline V lookup: CDR1 GTSNPN, CDR2 SVGIG (reference sequence). The rearrangement joins TRBV30 to TRBJ2-3, with 11 bases fitting TRBD1. The sequence came from a woman aged 25-40 years in good health and CMV-seronegative. The specimen sequenced was PBMCs. Here the CDR3 reads CAWVPGTGGITDTQYF. The CDR3 nucleotides are TGTGCCTGGGTCCCCGGGACAGGGGGTATCACAGATACGCAGTATTTT.